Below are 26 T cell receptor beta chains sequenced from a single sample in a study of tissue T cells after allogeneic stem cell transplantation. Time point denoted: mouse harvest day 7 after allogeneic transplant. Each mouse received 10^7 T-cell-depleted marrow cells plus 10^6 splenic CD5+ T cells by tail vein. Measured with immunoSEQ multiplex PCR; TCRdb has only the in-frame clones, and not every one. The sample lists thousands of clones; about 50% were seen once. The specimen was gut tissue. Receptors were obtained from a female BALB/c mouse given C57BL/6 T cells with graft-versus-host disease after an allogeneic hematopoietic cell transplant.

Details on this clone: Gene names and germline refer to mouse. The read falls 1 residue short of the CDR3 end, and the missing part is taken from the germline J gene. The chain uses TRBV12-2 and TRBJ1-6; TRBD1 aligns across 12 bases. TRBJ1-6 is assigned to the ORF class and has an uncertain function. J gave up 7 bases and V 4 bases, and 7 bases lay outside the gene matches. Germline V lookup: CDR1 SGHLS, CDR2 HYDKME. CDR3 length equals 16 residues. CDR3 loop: CASSSGTGGGNSPLYF. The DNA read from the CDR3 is TGTGCCAGCTCGTCCGGGACAGGGGGCGGGAATTCGCCCCTCTAC.

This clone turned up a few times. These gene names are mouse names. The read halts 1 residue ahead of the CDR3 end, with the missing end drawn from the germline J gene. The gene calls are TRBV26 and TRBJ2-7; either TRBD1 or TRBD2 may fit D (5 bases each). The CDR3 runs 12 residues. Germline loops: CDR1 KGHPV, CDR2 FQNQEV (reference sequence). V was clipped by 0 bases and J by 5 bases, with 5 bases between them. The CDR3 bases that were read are TGTGCCAGCAGTCTGTCGGGGGATGAACAGTAC. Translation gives CASSLSGDEQY. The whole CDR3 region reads CASSLSGDEQYF.

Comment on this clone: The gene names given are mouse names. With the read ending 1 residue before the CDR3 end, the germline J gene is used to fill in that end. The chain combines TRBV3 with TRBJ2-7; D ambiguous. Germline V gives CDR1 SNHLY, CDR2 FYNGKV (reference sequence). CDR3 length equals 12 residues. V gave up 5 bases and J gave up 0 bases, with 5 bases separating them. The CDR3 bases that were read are TGTGCCAGCAGCGGCAACTCCTATGAACAGTAC. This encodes CASSGNSYEQY. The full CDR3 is CASSGNSYEQYF.

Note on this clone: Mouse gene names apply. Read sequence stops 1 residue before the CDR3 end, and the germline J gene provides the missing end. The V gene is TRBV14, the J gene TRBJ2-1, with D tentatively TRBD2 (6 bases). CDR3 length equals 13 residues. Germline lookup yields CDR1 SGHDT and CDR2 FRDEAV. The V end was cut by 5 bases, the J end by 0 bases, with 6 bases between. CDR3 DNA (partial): TGTGCCAGCAGACTGGGTAACTATGCTGAGCAGTTC. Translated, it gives CASRLGNYAEQF. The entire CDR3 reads CASRLGNYAEQFF.

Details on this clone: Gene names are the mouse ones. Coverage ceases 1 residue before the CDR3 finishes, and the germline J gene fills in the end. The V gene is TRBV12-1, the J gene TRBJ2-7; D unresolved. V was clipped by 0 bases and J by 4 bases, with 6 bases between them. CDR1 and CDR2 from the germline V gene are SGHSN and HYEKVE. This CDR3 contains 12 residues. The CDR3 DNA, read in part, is TGTGCCAGCTCTCTCCGGGGTTATGAACAGTAC. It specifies CASSLRGYEQY. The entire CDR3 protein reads CASSLRGYEQYF.

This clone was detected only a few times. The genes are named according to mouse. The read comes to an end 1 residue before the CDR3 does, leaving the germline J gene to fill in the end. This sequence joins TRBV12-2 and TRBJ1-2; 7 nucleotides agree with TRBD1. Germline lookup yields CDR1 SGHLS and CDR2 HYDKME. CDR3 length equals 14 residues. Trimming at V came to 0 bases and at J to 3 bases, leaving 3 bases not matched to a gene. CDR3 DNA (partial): TGTGCCAGCTCTCTCGGCAGGGGGGACTCCGACTACACC. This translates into CASSLGRGDSDYT. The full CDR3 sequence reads CASSLGRGDSDYTF.

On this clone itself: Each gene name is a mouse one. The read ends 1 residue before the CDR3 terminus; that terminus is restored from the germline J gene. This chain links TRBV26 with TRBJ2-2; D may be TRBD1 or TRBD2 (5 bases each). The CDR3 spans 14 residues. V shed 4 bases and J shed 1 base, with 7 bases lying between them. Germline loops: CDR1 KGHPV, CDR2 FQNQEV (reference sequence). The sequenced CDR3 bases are TGTGCCAGCAGTCGGGGCATAAACACCGGGCAGCTCTAC. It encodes CASSRGINTGQLY. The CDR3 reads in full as CASSRGINTGQLYF.

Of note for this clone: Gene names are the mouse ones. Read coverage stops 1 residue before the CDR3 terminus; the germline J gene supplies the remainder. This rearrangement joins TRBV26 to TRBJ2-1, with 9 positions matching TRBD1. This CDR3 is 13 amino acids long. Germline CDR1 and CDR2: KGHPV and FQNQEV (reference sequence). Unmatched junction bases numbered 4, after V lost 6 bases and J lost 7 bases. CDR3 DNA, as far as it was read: TGTGCCAGCAGCCGACAGGGGGGAGCTGAGCAGTTC. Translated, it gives CASSRQGGAEQF. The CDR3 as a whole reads CASSRQGGAEQFF.

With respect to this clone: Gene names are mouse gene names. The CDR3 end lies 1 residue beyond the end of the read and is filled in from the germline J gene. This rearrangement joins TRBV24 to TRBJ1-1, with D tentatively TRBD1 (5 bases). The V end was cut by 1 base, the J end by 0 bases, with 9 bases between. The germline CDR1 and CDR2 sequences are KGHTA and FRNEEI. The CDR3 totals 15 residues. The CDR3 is CASSLSPGANTEVFF. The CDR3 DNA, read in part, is TGTGCCAGCAGTCTGTCCCCGGGGGCAAACACAGAAGTCTTC.

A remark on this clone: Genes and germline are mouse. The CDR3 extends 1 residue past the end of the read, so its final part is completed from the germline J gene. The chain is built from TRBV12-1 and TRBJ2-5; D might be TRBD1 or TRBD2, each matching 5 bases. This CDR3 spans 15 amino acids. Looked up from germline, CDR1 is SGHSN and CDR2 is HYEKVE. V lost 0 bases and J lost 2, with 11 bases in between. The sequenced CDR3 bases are TGTGCCAGCTCTCTCGAGCCTGGGACCCAAGACACCCAGTAC. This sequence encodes CASSLEPGTQDTQY. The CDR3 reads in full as CASSLEPGTQDTQYF.

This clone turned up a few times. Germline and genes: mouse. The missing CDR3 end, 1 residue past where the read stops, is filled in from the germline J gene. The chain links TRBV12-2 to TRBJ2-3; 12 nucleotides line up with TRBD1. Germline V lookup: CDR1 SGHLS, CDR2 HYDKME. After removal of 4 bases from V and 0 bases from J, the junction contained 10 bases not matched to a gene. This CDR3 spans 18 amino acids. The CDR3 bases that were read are TGTGCCAGCTCCTCCGGGACAGGGGGCCCCTCTAGTGCAGAAACGCTGTAT. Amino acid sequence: CASSSGTGGPSSAETLY. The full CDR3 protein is CASSSGTGGPSSAETLYF.

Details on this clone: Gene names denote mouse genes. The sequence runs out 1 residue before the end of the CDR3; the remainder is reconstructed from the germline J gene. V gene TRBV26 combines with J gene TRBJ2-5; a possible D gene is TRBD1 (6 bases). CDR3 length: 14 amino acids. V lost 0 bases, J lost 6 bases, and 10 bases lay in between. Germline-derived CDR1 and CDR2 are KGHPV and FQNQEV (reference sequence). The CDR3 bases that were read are TGTGCCAGCAGTCTGTCGGACAGAGGGGACACCCAGTAC. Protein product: CASSLSDRGDTQY. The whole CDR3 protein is CASSLSDRGDTQYF.

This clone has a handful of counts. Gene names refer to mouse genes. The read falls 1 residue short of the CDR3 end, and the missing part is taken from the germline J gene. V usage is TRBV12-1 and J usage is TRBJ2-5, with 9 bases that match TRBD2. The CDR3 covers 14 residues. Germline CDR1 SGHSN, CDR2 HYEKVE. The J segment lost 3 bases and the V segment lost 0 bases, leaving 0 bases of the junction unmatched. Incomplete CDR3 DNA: TGTGCCAGCTCTCTCCTGGGGGGGCAAGACACCCAGTAC. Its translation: CASSLLGGQDTQY. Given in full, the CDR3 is CASSLLGGQDTQYF.

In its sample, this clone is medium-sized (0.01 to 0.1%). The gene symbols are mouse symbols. The CDR3 is CSSSQWGTANSDYTF. The CDR3 DNA, read in part, is TGCTCCAGCAGTCAATGGGGGACAGCAAACTCCGACTACACC. This sequence joins TRBV23 and TRBJ1-2; the table calls TRBD1, which could not be checked here. The read ends 1 residue early relative to the CDR3; the germline J gene fills the gap. CDR3 size: 15 residues. In germline, CDR1 is KGHTA, CDR2 FQNQQP.

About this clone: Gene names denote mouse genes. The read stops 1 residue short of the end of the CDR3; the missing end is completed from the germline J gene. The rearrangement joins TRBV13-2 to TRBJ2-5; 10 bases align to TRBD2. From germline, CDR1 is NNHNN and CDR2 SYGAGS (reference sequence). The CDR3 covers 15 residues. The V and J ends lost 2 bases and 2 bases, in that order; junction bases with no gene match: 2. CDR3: CASGELGGAQDTQYF. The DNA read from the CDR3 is TGTGCCAGCGGTGAACTGGGGGGGGCCCAAGACACCCAGTAC.

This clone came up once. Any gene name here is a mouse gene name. The CDR3 reads CASSEGSQNTLYF. The part of the CDR3 DNA that was read is TGTGCCAGCAGTGAGGGGAGTCAAAACACCTTGTAC. The chain joins TRBV26 to TRBJ2-4; tentatively, D is TRBD1 (5 bases). The read comes to an end 1 residue before the CDR3 does, leaving the germline J gene to fill in the end. The CDR3 sequence is 13 residues long. Germline-derived CDR1 and CDR2 are KGHPV and FQNQEV (reference sequence). Deletions cut 5 bases from V and 0 bases from J, with 6 bases between.

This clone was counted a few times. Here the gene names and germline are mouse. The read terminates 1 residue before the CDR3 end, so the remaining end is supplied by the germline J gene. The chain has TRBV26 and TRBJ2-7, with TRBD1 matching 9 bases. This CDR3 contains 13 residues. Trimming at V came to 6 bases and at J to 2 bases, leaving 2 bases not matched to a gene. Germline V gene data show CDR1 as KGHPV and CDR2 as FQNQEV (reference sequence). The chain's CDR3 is CASRGQGTYEQYF. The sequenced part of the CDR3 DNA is TGTGCCAGCAGAGGACAGGGGACCTATGAACAGTAC.

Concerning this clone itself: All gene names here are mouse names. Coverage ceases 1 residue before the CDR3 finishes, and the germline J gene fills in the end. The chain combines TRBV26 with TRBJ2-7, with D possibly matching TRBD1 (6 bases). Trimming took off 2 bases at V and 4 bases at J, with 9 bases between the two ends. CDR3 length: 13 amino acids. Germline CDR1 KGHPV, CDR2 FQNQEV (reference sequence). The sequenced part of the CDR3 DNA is TGTGCCAGCAGTCTGGGGGACAAATATGAACAGTAC. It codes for CASSLGDKYEQY. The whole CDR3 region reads CASSLGDKYEQYF.

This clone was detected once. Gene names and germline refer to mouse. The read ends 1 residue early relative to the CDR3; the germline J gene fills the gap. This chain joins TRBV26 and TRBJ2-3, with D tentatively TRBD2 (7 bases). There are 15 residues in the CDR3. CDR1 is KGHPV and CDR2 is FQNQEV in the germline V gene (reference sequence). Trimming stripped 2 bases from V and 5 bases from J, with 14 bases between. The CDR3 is CASSLRGGRGETLYF. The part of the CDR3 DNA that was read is TGTGCCAGCAGTCTGCGAGGGGGGCGGGGAGAAACGCTGTAT.

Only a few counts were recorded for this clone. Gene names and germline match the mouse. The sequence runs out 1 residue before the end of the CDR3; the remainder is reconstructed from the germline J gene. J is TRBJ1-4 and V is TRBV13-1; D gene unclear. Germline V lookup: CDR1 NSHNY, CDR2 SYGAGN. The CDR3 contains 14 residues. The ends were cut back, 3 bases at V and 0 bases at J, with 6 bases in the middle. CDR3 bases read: TGTGCCAGCAGTGCCACAGTTTCCAACGAAAGATTATTT. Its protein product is CASSATVSNERLF. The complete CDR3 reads CASSATVSNERLFF.

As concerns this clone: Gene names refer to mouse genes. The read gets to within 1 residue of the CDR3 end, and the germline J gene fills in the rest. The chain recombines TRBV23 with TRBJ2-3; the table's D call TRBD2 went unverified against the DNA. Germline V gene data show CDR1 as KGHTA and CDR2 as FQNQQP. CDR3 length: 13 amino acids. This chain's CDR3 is CSSSQSGAETLYF. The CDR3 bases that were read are TGCTCCAGCAGTCAATCTGGTGCAGAAACGCTGTAT.

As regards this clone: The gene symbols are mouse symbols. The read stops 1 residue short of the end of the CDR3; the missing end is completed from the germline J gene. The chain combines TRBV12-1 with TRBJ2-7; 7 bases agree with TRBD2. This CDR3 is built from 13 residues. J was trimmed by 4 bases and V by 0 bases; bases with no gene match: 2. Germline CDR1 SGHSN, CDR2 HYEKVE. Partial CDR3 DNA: TGTGCCAGCTCTCTCGCCTGGGGGTATGAACAGTAC. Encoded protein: CASSLAWGYEQY. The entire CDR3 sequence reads CASSLAWGYEQYF.

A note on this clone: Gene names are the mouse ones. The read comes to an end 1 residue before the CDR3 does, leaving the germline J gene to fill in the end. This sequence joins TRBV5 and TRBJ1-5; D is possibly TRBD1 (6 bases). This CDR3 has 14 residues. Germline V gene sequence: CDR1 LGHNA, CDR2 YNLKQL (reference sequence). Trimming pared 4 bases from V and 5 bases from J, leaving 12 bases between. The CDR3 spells CASSPGQTYQAPLF. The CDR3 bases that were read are TGTGCCAGCAGCCCAGGACAGACCTACCAGGCTCCGCTT.

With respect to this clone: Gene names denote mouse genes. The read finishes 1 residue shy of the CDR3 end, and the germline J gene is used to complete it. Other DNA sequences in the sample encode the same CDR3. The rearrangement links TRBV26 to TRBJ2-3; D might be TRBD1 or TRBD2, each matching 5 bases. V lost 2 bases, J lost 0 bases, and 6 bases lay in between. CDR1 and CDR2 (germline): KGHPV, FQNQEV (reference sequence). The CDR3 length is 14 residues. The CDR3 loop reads CASSLRGSAETLYF. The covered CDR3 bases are TGTGCCAGCAGTCTGCGGGGGAGTGCAGAAACGCTGTAT.

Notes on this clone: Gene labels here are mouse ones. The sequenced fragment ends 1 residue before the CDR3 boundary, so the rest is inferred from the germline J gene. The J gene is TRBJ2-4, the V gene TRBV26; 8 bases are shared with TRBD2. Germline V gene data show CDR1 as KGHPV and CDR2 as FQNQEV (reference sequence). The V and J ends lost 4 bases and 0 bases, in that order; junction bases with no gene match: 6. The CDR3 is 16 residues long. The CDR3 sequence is CASSPLGALSQNTLYF. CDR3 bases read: TGTGCCAGCAGTCCACTGGGGGCTCTTAGTCAAAACACCTTGTAC.

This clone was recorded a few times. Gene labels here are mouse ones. The sequenced CDR3 bases are TGCTCCAGCAGTCAAGACACCTCTGGAAATACGCTCTAT. Translated, it gives CSSSQDTSGNTLY. The entire CDR3 is CSSSQDTSGNTLYF. The rearrangement joins TRBV23 to TRBJ1-3; TRBD1 reflects the table's D call only, with no check against the DNA. Read coverage stops 1 residue before the CDR3 terminus; the germline J gene supplies the remainder. The CDR3 extends over 14 amino acids. Germline V gene lookup returns CDR1 KGHTA and CDR2 FQNQQP.